These 24 T cell receptor beta chains were all obtained from the same sample, sequenced in a study of blood T cell repertoires in COVID-19. Data came from immunoSEQ multiplex PCR; TCRdb stores just in-frame clones and leaves some out. The sample yields about 210,000 clones, around 88% seen once. Material: peripheral blood. These receptors came from a man between 45 and 60 years old with active or convalescent COVID-19.

The chain links TRBV18 to TRBJ1-1, with 8 bases aligning to TRBD1. CDR1 and CDR2 from the germline V gene are KGHSH and LQKENI. The CDR3 loop spans 14 amino acids. Trimming cost V 5 bases and J 1 base; bases outside gene matches: 3. The CDR3 nucleotides read TGTGCCAGCTCAGGGGACAGGAGGAACACTGAAGCTTTCTTT. It is translated as CASSGDRRNTEAFF.

Only one count was recorded for this clone. The chain recombines TRBV28 with TRBJ1-5; 12 bases agree with TRBD1. CDR3 size: 15 residues. Germline lookup yields CDR1 MDHEN and CDR2 SYDVKM. V gave up 6 bases and J gave up 7 bases; unmatched junction bases: 7. CDR3 in DNA: TGTGCCAGCAGGACCGGGACAGGGGGCCGGCAGCCCCAGCATTTT. Translated, it gives CASRTGTGGRQPQHF.

V gene TRBV6-5 combines with J gene TRBJ2-7; TRBD1 matches 8 bases. V trimming: 6 bases; J trimming: 3 bases; junction bases outside the gene matches: 4. CDR3 length: 13 amino acids. Germline assignment: CDR1 MNHEY and CDR2 SVGAGI. This CDR3 reads CASSDRGGYEQYF. The DNA of the CDR3 is TGTGCCAGCAGCGACAGGGGAGGCTACGAGCAGTACTTC.

This clone was observed many times. The chain combines TRBV27 with TRBJ2-7; D possibly corresponds to TRBD1 (6 bases). The ends were cut back, 3 bases at V and 3 bases at J, with 18 bases in the middle. CDR3 length equals 16 residues. Germline values: CDR1 MNHEY, CDR2 SMNVEV (reference sequence). The CDR3 spells CASSFLPPRDIYEQYF. For the CDR3, the DNA is TGTGCCAGCAGTTTCCTCCCCCCCAGGGACATCTACGAGCAGTACTTC.

The chain is built from TRBV9 and TRBJ2-3; no clear D gene. Germline assignment: CDR1 SGDLS and CDR2 YYNGEE. The ends were cut back, 2 bases at V and 1 base at J, with 17 bases in the middle. This CDR3 is built from 17 residues. In nucleotides, the CDR3 is TGTGCCAGCAGCGTCGCATCAGACTCTTTTGGCACAGATACGCAGTATTTT. Its translation: CASSVASDSFGTDTQYF.

In this sample, this clone turned up once. The chain has TRBV4-1 and TRBJ1-2; perhaps TRBD1 as D (6 bases). V was clipped by 2 bases and J by 2 bases, with 18 bases between them. The length of the CDR3 is 17 residues. Germline CDR1 MGHRA, CDR2 YSYEKL. The CDR3 nucleotides read TGCGCCAGCAGCCAACCGACCCTGGGACACACAAACTATGGCTACACCTTC. Residues: CASSQPTLGHTNYGYTF.

The rearrangement uses TRBV27 and TRBJ2-7; 9 bases agree with TRBD1. CDR3 length: 13 amino acids. Germline-derived CDR1 and CDR2 are MNHEY and SMNVEV (reference sequence). V shed 6 bases and J 3 bases; nucleotides not matched to a gene: 3. The CDR3 loop reads CASRGQGGYEQYF. CDR3 in DNA: TGTGCCAGCAGGGGACAGGGTGGCTACGAGCAGTACTTC.

V gene TRBV10-3 combines with J gene TRBJ1-1; D might be TRBD1 (5 bases). The germline gives CDR1 ENHRY, CDR2 SYGVKD. Between the trimmed V and J ends, which lost 5 bases and 2 bases, there was a span of 9 bases. The CDR3 has 13 amino acids. The chain's CDR3 is CAISPDSNTEAFF. CDR3 in DNA: TGTGCCATCAGTCCTGACAGTAACACTGAAGCTTTCTTT.

This chain uses TRBV6-1 with TRBJ1-2; maybe TRBD1 (5 bases). The CDR3 is made up of 15 amino acids. V lost 3 bases and J lost 0, with 11 bases in between. From germline, CDR1 is MNHNS and CDR2 SASEGT. The CDR3 loop is CASSDRGVANYGYTF. The CDR3 DNA sequence: TGTGCCAGCAGTGACCGGGGGGTGGCTAACTATGGCTACACCTTC.

The chain uses TRBV7-8 and TRBJ2-7; D may be TRBD2 (5 bases). The CDR3 contains 14 residues. V lost 1 base to trimming and J lost 5 bases, with 12 bases between them. Per germline, CDR1 SGHVS and CDR2 FQNEAQ. The CDR3 is CASSLVDSINEQYF. In DNA form, the CDR3 reads TGTGCCAGCAGCTTAGTGGACTCTATCAACGAGCAGTACTTC.

The table lists this clone with a count of one. The chain combines TRBV5-6 with TRBJ2-7; 8 bases map to TRBD1. V lost 4 bases to trimming and J lost 3 bases; unmatched junction nucleotides: 9. From germline, CDR1 is SGHDT and CDR2 YYEEEE. The CDR3 extends over 15 amino acids. CDR3 amino acids: CASSITGTGVYEQYF. In DNA form, the CDR3 reads TGTGCCAGCAGCATCACCGGGACAGGTGTCTACGAGCAGTACTTC.

The J gene is TRBJ2-3, the V gene TRBV21-1; TRBD2, the table's D call, was not compared with the DNA. TRBV21-1 is recorded as a pseudogene. This CDR3 contains 13 residues. CDR3: CASSNSTTDTQYF. CDR3 bases: TGTGCCAGCAGCAACTCCACTACAGATACGCAGTATTTT.

V and J are TRBV7-3 and TRBJ2-3; TRBD2 agrees at 11 bases. Trimming cost V 5 bases and J 4 bases; bases outside gene matches: 8. CDR1 and CDR2 (germline): SGHTA, FQGTGA. This CDR3 region has 16 residues. For the CDR3, the DNA is TGTGCCAGCAGCGCACACCGACTAGCGGGACCAGATACGCAGTATTTT. Translation gives CASSAHRLAGPDTQYF.

This clone was seen a single time. The gene calls are TRBV19 and TRBJ2-7; tentatively, D is TRBD1 (6 bases). Germline values: CDR1 LNHDA, CDR2 SQIVND (reference sequence). The CDR3 runs to 15 residues. Trimming took 4 bases from V and 0 from J, leaving 13 bases between them. In DNA, the CDR3 is TGTGCCAGTAGTAGAGACAGGATAAACTCCTACGAGCAGTACTTC. Translation gives CASSRDRINSYEQYF.

V and J are TRBV7-9 and TRBJ2-1; TRBD2 matches 14 bases. Germline CDR1 and CDR2: SEHNR and FQNEAQ (reference sequence). Trimming cost V 5 bases and J 0 bases; bases outside gene matches: 3. The CDR3 covers 17 residues. The CDR3 loop reads CASSPGTSGSSYNEQFF. The CDR3 DNA reads as TGTGCCAGCAGCCCTGGGACTAGCGGGAGCTCCTACAATGAGCAGTTCTTC.

V gene TRBV7-6 combines with J gene TRBJ2-1; the match to TRBD2 covers 8 bases. This CDR3 has 17 residues. From germline, CDR1 is SGHVS and CDR2 FNYEAQ. Unmatched junction bases numbered 8, after V lost 4 bases and J lost 0 bases. The DNA of the CDR3 is TGTGCCAGCAGCTATACTAGCGGTCAGAGCTCCTACAATGAGCAGTTCTTC. Its protein product is CASSYTSGQSSYNEQFF.

Comment on this clone: Other DNA sequences in the sample encode the same CDR3. The chain is built from TRBV9 and TRBJ1-1; TRBD1 matches at 8 bases. Trimming cost V 3 bases and J 1 base; bases outside gene matches: 2. The CDR3 length is 14 residues. CDR1 and CDR2 from the germline V gene are SGDLS and YYNGEE. CDR3 bases: TGTGCCAGCAGCGCCGGACAGGGGAACACTGAAGCTTTCTTT. This encodes CASSAGQGNTEAFF.

The CDR3 sequence is CASSLGSSGNTIYF. Written as DNA, the CDR3 is TGCGCCAGCAGCTTGGGGAGCTCTGGAAACACCATATATTTT. J is TRBJ1-3 and V is TRBV5-1, with D hard to call. V was trimmed by 0 bases and J by 0 bases, leaving 4 bases between them. The CDR3 runs 14 residues. In germline, CDR1 is SGHRS, CDR2 YFSETQ.

The genes are TRBV18 and TRBJ1-2; 9 bases align to TRBD1. The CDR3 length is 15 residues. Germline V gene lookup returns CDR1 KGHSH and CDR2 LQKENI. V lost 3 bases and J lost 4; bases outside the gene matches: 6. The CDR3 DNA sequence: TGTGCCAGCTCACCCCAGACAGGGGGAAGCTATGGCTACACCTTC. Protein product: CASSPQTGGSYGYTF.

With respect to this clone: At one of its ends the junction is not consistent with the germline gene, which may arise from a read error. The chain combines TRBV7-7 with TRBJ1-1, with unresolved D. The germline gives CDR1 SSHAT, CDR2 FNYEAQ (reference sequence). The CDR3 runs to 14 residues. The DNA for the CDR3 is TGTGCTAGCAGCCCTCTCGGAGGGAACACTGAAGCTTTCTTT. It encodes CASSPLGGNTEAFF.

This chain joins TRBV3-1 (or the pseudogene TRBV3-2) and TRBJ2-7, with 7 positions matching TRBD2. CDR3 length: 16 residues. Germline values: CDR1 LGHDT, CDR2 YNNKEL (reference sequence). V shed 1 base, J shed 1 base, and the junction held 7 bases outside the gene matches. CDR3 DNA sequence: TGTGCCAGCAGCCAAGTGGGCCTAGCGGAATCCTACGAGCAGTACTTC. Protein sequence: CASSQVGLAESYEQYF.

V and J are TRBV24-1 and TRBJ2-7; 8 bases map to TRBD2. CDR1 and CDR2 (germline): KGHDR, SFDVKD. The CDR3 covers 14 residues. V was pared by 3 bases and J by 5 bases, with 5 bases of the junction left unmatched. The CDR3 is CATSDSGSINEQYF. For the CDR3, the DNA is TGTGCCACCAGTGATAGCGGGAGTATTAACGAGCAGTACTTC.

In this sample, this clone turned up a few times. The V call is TRBV7-9, the J call TRBJ1-2; possibly TRBD1 for D (5 bases). Per the germline V gene, CDR1 is SEHNR and CDR2 is FQNEAQ (reference sequence). Trimming left V 0 bases short and J 4 bases short, with 9 bases between. The CDR3 totals 14 residues. The DNA for the CDR3 is TGTGCCAGCAGCTTAGCCCAGGGTGGCTATGGCTACACCTTC. Its protein is CASSLAQGGYGYTF.

The rearrangement uses TRBV3-1 (or the pseudogene TRBV3-2) and TRBJ1-2; D perhaps matches TRBD1 (6 bases). From germline, CDR1 is LGHDT and CDR2 YNNKEL (reference sequence). The length of the CDR3 is 15 residues. V was trimmed by 5 bases and J by 5 bases, leaving 18 bases between them. The CDR3 spells CASSTLTGQRYGYTF. The CDR3 DNA sequence: TGTGCCAGCAGCACCCTTACAGGACAGCGTTATGGCTACACCTTC.